The 10 T cell receptor beta chains below all came from one sample that was sequenced in a study of metastatic and nonmetastatic thyroid tumors. Among the patients, none had received any treatment before thyroid surgery. TCRdb reanalyzed the PCR reads via MiXCR. Among about 28,000 clones listed, 16% were seen once. Sample: blood. The source of these receptors is a female donor with papillary thyroid cancer or a benign thyroid nodule (not recorded which). Some clones in this sample may be carry-over from other donors' samples.

In its sample, this clone ranks as medium-sized (0.01 to 0.1%). The V call is TRBV5-1, the J call TRBJ2-3, with D perhaps TRBD1 or TRBD2 (8 bases each). Germline V CDR1 and CDR2: SGHRS, YFSETQ. V lost 1 base and J lost 3, with 24 bases in between. The length of the CDR3 is 19 residues. DNA of the CDR3: TGCGCCAGCAGCTTGCCAGGGGGCAATGCGGGAGGAAATACAGATACGCAGTATTTT. This encodes CASSLPGGNAGGNTDTQYF. The full variable domain, rest sourced from reference TRBV5-1 and TRBJ2-3, is KAGVTQTPRYLIKTRGQQVTLSCSPISGHRSVSWYQQTPGQGLQFLFEYFSETQRNKGNFPGRFSGRQFSNSRSEMNVSTLELGDSALYLCASSLPGGNAGGNTDTQYFGPGTRLTVL.

This clone was observed many times. The chain couples TRBV4-2 to TRBJ2-3; a possible D gene is TRBD1 (6 bases). Looked up from germline, CDR1 is LGHNA and CDR2 is YNFKEQ. This CDR3 has 17 amino acids. Trimming removed 7 bases at V and 7 bases at J, with 27 bases between. Here the CDR3 DNA reads TGTGCCAGCATCCCGCCCATGCTACCAGGGGCCCTGAATACGCAGTATTTT. Translated, it gives CASIPPMLPGALNTQYF.

This clone was counted at least ten times. This CDR3 is also generated by other DNA sequences in the sample. The V gene is TRBV2, the J gene TRBJ1-2; no definite D call. Germline V CDR1 and CDR2: SNHLY, FYNNEI. Trimming took 5 bases from V and 4 from J, leaving 20 bases between them. The CDR3 runs 16 residues. The chain's CDR3 is CASSREQDSPLYGYTF. As DNA, the CDR3 is TGTGCCAGCAGTCGTGAGCAGGATTCCCCCCTCTATGGCTACACCTTC.

This clone appeared many times. The chain recombines TRBV20-1 with TRBJ2-3, with 11 bases matching TRBD2. V shed 6 bases, J shed 4 bases, and the junction held 12 bases outside the gene matches. This CDR3 has 16 amino acids. Per the germline V gene, CDR1 is DFQATT and CDR2 is SNEGSKA (reference sequence). The CDR3 protein is CSAEETSGRWADTQYF. In DNA, the CDR3 is TGCAGTGCCGAGGAAACTAGCGGGAGATGGGCAGATACGCAGTATTTT.

This clone occurred many times. The chain couples TRBV13 to TRBJ2-3; D gene unclear. The CDR3 runs 14 residues. Germline CDR1 and CDR2: PRHDT and FYEKMQ (reference sequence). V was clipped by 1 base and J by 2 bases, with 7 bases between them. CDR3 in amino acids: CASSLVQFTDTQYF. As DNA, the CDR3 is TGTGCCAGCAGCTTAGTCCAATTCACAGATACGCAGTATTTT.

Here the CDR3 DNA reads TGTGCCAGCAGCTCCAGGGACAGGAACAATCAGCCCCAGCATTTT. Translated: CASSSRDRNNQPQHF. The rearrangement joins TRBV7-2 to TRBJ1-5; TRBD1 agrees at 8 bases. The CDR3 is 15 amino acids. The germline V gene encodes CDR1 SGHTA and CDR2 FQGNSA. V lost 4 bases and J lost 3; bases outside the gene matches: 5.

By share, this clone ranks as medium-sized (0.01 to 0.1%). The J gene is TRBJ2-5, the V gene TRBV20-1, with unresolved D. This CDR3 is built from 14 residues. V lost 3 bases to trimming and J lost 2 bases, with 13 bases between them. Germline V gene sequence: CDR1 DFQATT, CDR2 SNEGSKA (reference sequence). The CDR3, as DNA: TGCAGTGCTAGGACCCCGGATTTGCAAGAGACCCAGTACTTC. Translating it yields CSARTPDLQETQYF.

The sample holds a few counts of this clone. The J gene is TRBJ2-7, the V gene TRBV6-1; 7 bases are shared with TRBD2. This CDR3 has 15 residues. Germline V gene lookup returns CDR1 MNHNS and CDR2 SASEGT. V gave up 7 bases and J gave up 5 bases; unmatched junction bases: 14. The CDR3 coding sequence is TGTGCCAGCATTCAGATGACTAGCTCAGAGGACGAGCAGTACTTC. The encoded protein is CASIQMTSSEDEQYF.

This clone was seen ten or more times. The J gene is TRBJ2-6, the V gene TRBV11-2; maybe TRBD1 (5 bases). The CDR3 extends over 16 amino acids. CDR1 SGHAT and CDR2 FQNNGV come from the germline V gene. Trimming cost V 2 bases and J 3 bases, with 11 bases left between them. The chain's CDR3 is CASSLMGLGGANVLTF. CDR3 DNA: TGTGCCAGCAGCTTAATGGGGCTTGGTGGGGCCAACGTCCTGACTTTC.

By proportion, this clone is medium-sized. This chain joins TRBV12-3 or TRBV12-4 and TRBJ2-2, with D unresolved. The CDR3 extends over 14 amino acids. Trimming shortened V by 6 bases and J by 5 bases, and 13 bases separated the two germline ends. CDR3 sequence reads: CASSRNRETGELFF. CDR3 DNA sequence: TGTGCCAGCAGCCGTAACAGAGAGACCGGGGAGCTGTTTTTT.